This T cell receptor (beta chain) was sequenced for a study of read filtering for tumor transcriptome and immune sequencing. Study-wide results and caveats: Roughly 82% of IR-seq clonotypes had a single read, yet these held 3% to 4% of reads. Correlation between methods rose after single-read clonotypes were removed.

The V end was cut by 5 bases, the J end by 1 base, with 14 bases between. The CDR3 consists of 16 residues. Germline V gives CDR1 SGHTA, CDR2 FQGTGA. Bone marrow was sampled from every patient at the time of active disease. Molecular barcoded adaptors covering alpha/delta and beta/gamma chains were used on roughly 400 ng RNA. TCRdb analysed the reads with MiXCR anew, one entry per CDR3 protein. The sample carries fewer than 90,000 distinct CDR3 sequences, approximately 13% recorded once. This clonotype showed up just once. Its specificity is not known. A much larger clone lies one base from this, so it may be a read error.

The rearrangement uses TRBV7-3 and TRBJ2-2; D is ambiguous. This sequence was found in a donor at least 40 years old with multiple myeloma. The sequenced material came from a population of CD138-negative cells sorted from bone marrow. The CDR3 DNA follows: TGTGCCAGCAGCCCCCCTGGAAAATTGAACACCGGGGAGCTGTTTTTT. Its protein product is CASSPPGKLNTGELFF.